This TCR beta chain derives from a study of identical twins. TCRdb fed the 5' RACE reads into MiXCR, producing one record per CDR3 protein. The sample yields about 520,000 distinct CDR3 sequences, less than 25% seen once. The study, taken as a whole, reports: The models gave estimates that fell short of the out-of-frame TCR alpha sharing seen in monozygotic twins.

The CDR3 totals 13 residues. The V and J ends lost 7 bases and 8 bases respectively, with 15 bases between them. In germline, CDR1 is SGHTA, CDR2 FQGTGA. In the case of this clonotype: Its antigen is as yet unknown.

The sample also formed part of further work on T cells expressing NK-cell markers. That study adds: Sorted CD3+CD56+NKG2C+, CD3+CD56+NKG2C- and CD3+CD56-NKG2C+ T cells supplied TCR beta repertoires. HCMV specificity of the expanded NKG2C+ T cell clones was not established.

This chain uses TRBV7-3 with TRBJ2-4; D uncertain. The clonotype originates from a woman between 18 and 30 years old in good health. The sample taken for sequencing was CD4+ T cells sorted from blood. The CDR3 sequence is CASTQGLRYIQYF. CDR3 in DNA: TGTGCCAGCACCCAAGGGCTCCGATACATTCAGTACTTC.